This T cell receptor beta chain is from a study of blood T cell repertoires in COVID-19. Study background: Specimens from acute and convalescent COVID-19 originated in the United States, Italy and Spain. T cells, B-cell-depleted T cells, or PBMCs supplied cDNA or gDNA.

In the study's own analysis: The assay estimated nucleated cells by amplifying reference gene primers. The protocol was immunoSEQ multiplex PCR, while the TCRdb copy is restricted to in-frame clones and leaves out a portion. V, J and clone size derive from that table, while D and trimming were established from the DNA sequence. The table includes around 97,000 clones, approximately 90% detected once. Trimming left V 5 bases short and J 10 bases short, with 12 bases between. From germline, CDR1 is LGHDT and CDR2 YNNKEL (reference sequence). CDR3 length equals 13 residues. The V and J genes are TRBV3-1 (or the pseudogene TRBV3-2) and TRBJ1-6, with a tentative D call TRBD1 (6 bases). Sequencing was carried out using peripheral blood. The sequence was collected from a woman of 80 years or more in a cohort sampled during active COVID-19. The CDR3 protein is CASSDTGRSPLHF. The CDR3 nucleotides are TGTGCCAGCAGCGACACAGGGCGATCACCCCTCCACTTT.